What follows is one T cell receptor (beta chain) and its context. Its antigen is undetermined. The CDR3 is 13 amino acids. TCRdb reworked the 5' RACE reads into one entry per CDR3 protein, no DNA. The sample yields some 450,000 distinct CDR3 sequences, of which the top ten take up roughly 7.2%. This record comes from a study of T cells expressing NK-cell markers. The wider study: The TCR beta repertoires were obtained from sorted CD3+CD56+NKG2C+, CD3+CD56+NKG2C- and CD3+CD56-NKG2C+ T cells. Seven donors tested HCMV-seropositive and one tested seronegative among the eight sequenced. Study-wide results and caveats: Of the CD8+ T cells in roughly 6 donors, roughly 1.0-7.5% belonged to dominant NKG2C+ clonotypes.

This receptor was identified in a woman aged 18 to 75 in good health. The chain joins TRBV12-3 or TRBV12-4 to TRBJ2-3; TCRdb designates TRBD2, a call that cannot be tested without DNA. Sequencing used blood T cells: a sorted CD56 or NKG2C T cell subset, CD4+ or CD8+ T cells, or bulk PBMC T cells (not recorded which). The CDR3 loop is CASTSSGRDTQYF.